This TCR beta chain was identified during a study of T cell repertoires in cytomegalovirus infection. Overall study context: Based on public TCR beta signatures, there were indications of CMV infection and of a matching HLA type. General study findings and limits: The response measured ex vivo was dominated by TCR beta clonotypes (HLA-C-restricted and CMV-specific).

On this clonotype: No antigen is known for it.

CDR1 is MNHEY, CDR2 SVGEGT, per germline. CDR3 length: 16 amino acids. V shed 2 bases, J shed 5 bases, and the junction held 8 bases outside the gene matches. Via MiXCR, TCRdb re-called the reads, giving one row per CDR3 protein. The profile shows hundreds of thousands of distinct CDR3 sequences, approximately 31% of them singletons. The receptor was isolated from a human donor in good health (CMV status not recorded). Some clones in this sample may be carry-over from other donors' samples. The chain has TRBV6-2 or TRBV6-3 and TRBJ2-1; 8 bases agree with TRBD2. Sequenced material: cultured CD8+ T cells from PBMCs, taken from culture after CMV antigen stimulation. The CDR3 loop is CASSYNLRGGDNEQFF. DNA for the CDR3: TGTGCCAGCAGTTACAATTTACGGGGGGGAGACAATGAGCAGTTCTTC.